This T cell receptor (beta chain) derives from a study of blood T cells in healthy people across ages. Study as a whole: The capture of about one barcoded beta molecule per two T cells was achieved by template switching. Study-wide results and limits: Measured against age, TCR beta diversity per million T cells decreased in a roughly linear manner. Without sorted subsets, naive and antigen-experienced compartments could not be conclusively compared.

For the second PCR, which ran for about 6 to 11 cycles, a sample-barcoded 5' primer and a J-beta primer mix were used. TCRdb called the 5' RACE reads again in MiXCR, with one record for every CDR3 protein. The sample shows 1.8 million or so distinct CDR3 sequences, about two fifths of them seen only once. As for this clonotype: Its antigen remains unknown.

Germline assignment: CDR1 SQVTM and CDR2 ANQGSEA. This CDR3 is built from 13 residues. Trimming pared 7 bases from V and 5 bases from J, leaving 15 bases between. The chain links TRBV29-1 to TRBJ1-5, with D possibly TRBD1 on 6 matching bases. What was sequenced was blood. The clonotype comes from a human donor in good health. The CDR3 DNA reads TGCAGCGCCGGCCAGGGGATCGATCAGCCCCAGCATTTT. Residues: CSAGQGIDQPQHF.